The entry below gives a single T cell receptor beta chain sequence along with its context. Its matching antigen is unknown. A much larger clonotype is one base distant, so this may be a read error. Clinical symptoms, serum thyroxine and TRAb, thyroid ultrasound and orbital computed tomography together formed the diagnostic basis. This sample holds PBMCs from 10 ml fresh peripheral blood. TCR beta CDR3 sequences were amplified from RNA transcripts. HTBI primers were used for first-round RT-PCR of the TCR CDR3. TCRdb used MiXCR to reprocess the multiplex PCR reads, holding one entry per CDR3 protein. The sample has around 480,000 distinct CDR3 sequences, around an eighth seen once. The sample belongs to a study of T cells in Graves' hyperthyroidism and ophthalmopathy. CDR3 size: 12 residues. The germline V gene encodes CDR1 GTSNPN and CDR2 SVGIG (reference sequence). Study findings and constraints: Most clonotypes that expanded in the thyroid above 0.001 also showed up in blood. In the analysis, a 13 V-J model separated ophthalmopathy from stable hyperthyroidism.

The V gene is TRBV30, the J gene TRBJ2-1; D remains ambiguous. Sequences were obtained from blood. The receptor comes from a woman younger than 35 with Graves' hyperthyroidism. The CDR3 here is CAWTSSYNEQLF. The CDR3 DNA reads as TGTGCGTGGACCTCTTCCTACAATGAGCAGCTCTTC.